A single sample gave rise to the 30 T cell receptor beta chains below, sequenced in a study of blood T cell repertoires in COVID-19. The table came from immunoSEQ multiplex PCR; TCRdb's copy has only in-frame clones and leaves some out. The profile covers about 230,000 clones, with about 80% appearing a single time and approximately 7.4% taken by the ten largest. The sample was peripheral blood. Receptors were obtained from a woman aged 45-65 years with acute or convalescent COVID-19.

The chain couples TRBV5-6 to TRBJ2-3; 8 bases agree with TRBD1. Germline CDR1 reads SGHDT; CDR2 reads YYEEEE. The CDR3 length is 13 residues. Unmatched junction bases numbered 4, after V lost 1 base and J lost 9 bases. CDR3 loop: CASSLSRQGTQYF. Here the CDR3 DNA reads TGTGCCAGCAGCTTGTCCAGACAGGGGACGCAGTATTTT.

The rearrangement joins TRBV27 to TRBJ1-5; no clear D gene. In germline, CDR1 is MNHEY, CDR2 SMNVEV (reference sequence). The CDR3 spans 16 residues. Trimming took 5 bases from V and 2 from J, leaving 16 bases between them. The CDR3 DNA is TGTGCCAGCAGTGGGCTCGGCCTGAGGGGCAATCAGCCCCAGCATTTT. Translation: CASSGLGLRGNQPQHF.

V is TRBV5-6 and J is TRBJ2-1, with TRBD1 identical over 8 bases. The V segment lost 4 bases and the J segment 7 bases; nucleotides outside the gene matches: 4. This CDR3 region has 13 residues. The germline V gene has CDR1 SGHDT and CDR2 YYEEEE. The CDR3 protein is CASSIYRGNEQFF. CDR3 nucleotides: TGTGCCAGCAGCATCTACAGGGGGAATGAGCAGTTCTTC.

The CDR3 DNA follows: TGTACCCGGGCAGGGGGGTGCTCTGAAGCTTTCTTT. This codes for CTRAGGCSEAFF. This chain joins TRBV6-8 and TRBJ1-1, with 7 nucleotides matching TRBD1. The CDR3 extends over 12 amino acids. Germline V CDR1 and CDR2: MNHGY, SAAAGT.

This chain uses TRBV3-1 (or the pseudogene TRBV3-2) with TRBJ1-3; D ambiguous. The CDR3 length is 13 residues. V shed 4 bases and J shed 4 bases, with 8 bases lying between them. Germline assignment: CDR1 LGHDT and CDR2 YNNKEL (reference sequence). The CDR3 sequence: CASSLTMGNTIYF. The DNA for the CDR3 is TGTGCCAGCAGCCTAACAATGGGAAACACCATATATTTT.

The V and J genes are TRBV6-5 and TRBJ2-7; 9 bases fit TRBD1. CDR1 MNHEY and CDR2 SVGAGI come from the germline V gene. CDR3 length: 16 residues. The V segment lost 2 bases and the J segment 5 bases; nucleotides outside the gene matches: 10. CDR3 coding DNA: TGTGCCAGCAGTTACATGATCGAGACAGGGGGGCACGAGCAGTACTTC. The encoded protein is CASSYMIETGGHEQYF.

This clone was found once. The chain is built from TRBV7-2 and TRBJ2-1, with 9 bases that match TRBD2. Germline V gene data show CDR1 as SGHTA and CDR2 as FQGNSA. J was trimmed by 5 bases and V by 3 bases; bases with no gene match: 5. The CDR3 covers 15 residues. The CDR3 here is CASSFGLASHNEQFF. The CDR3 nucleotides read TGTGCCAGCAGCTTCGGACTAGCGAGCCACAATGAGCAGTTCTTC.

V and J are TRBV24-1 and TRBJ2-2, with 10 bases aligning to TRBD1. CDR1 KGHDR and CDR2 SFDVKD come from the germline V gene. J was trimmed by 3 bases and V by 2 bases; bases with no gene match: 2. This CDR3 has 16 amino acids. In DNA, the CDR3 is TGTGCCACCAGTGATTCGGGACAGGGGTACACCGGGGAGCTGTTTTTT. It is translated as CATSDSGQGYTGELFF.

The chain employs TRBV6-1 and TRBJ1-5; D gene uncertain. CDR1 is MNHNS, CDR2 SASEGT, per germline. The CDR3 spans 16 residues. The V end lost 2 bases, the J end lost 3 bases, and 14 bases lay between the germline ends. The CDR3 sequence: CASSEFGLELNQPQHF. In DNA form, the CDR3 reads TGTGCCAGCAGTGAATTTGGTCTTGAACTCAATCAGCCCCAGCATTTT.

The V call is TRBV9, the J call TRBJ2-2, with 9 nucleotides matching TRBD1. The CDR3 is made up of 18 amino acids. The V gene end was trimmed by 0 bases and the J gene end by 4 bases; junction bases not matched to a gene: 10. The germline CDR1 and CDR2 sequences are SGDLS and YYNGEE. The CDR3 loop reads CASSVGNDRGLSTGELFF. The CDR3 region has the DNA TGTGCCAGCAGCGTAGGAAACGACAGGGGGTTGAGCACCGGGGAGCTGTTTTTT.

Comment on this clone: The same CDR3 can be traced to other DNA sequences in this sample. The chain is built from TRBV6-2 or TRBV6-3 and TRBJ2-1; D may be TRBD2 (6 bases). Trimming removed 6 bases from V and 9 bases from J, with 9 bases in between. This CDR3 is 11 amino acids long. The germline V gene encodes CDR1 MNHEY and CDR2 SVGEGT. The CDR3 reads CASSSGGEQFF. As DNA, the CDR3 is TGTGCCAGCAGCTCCGGGGGTGAGCAGTTCTTC.

The V gene is TRBV2, the J gene TRBJ1-1; D unclear. The V gene's germline CDR1 is SNHLY and CDR2 FYNNEI. The CDR3 is made up of 14 amino acids. V gave up 4 bases and J gave up 1 base, with 10 bases separating them. CDR3 in amino acids: CASSVTKRNTEAFF. CDR3 DNA: TGTGCCAGCAGTGTAACCAAGAGGAACACTGAAGCTTTCTTT.

This chain uses TRBV6-5 with TRBJ2-7; 7 bases match TRBD1. CDR3 length: 14 amino acids. The V and J ends lost 5 bases and 2 bases, in that order; junction bases with no gene match: 6. CDR1 MNHEY and CDR2 SVGAGI come from the germline V gene. The CDR3 nucleotides are TGTGCCAGCAGTCGGGACAGTTCCCCCTACGAGCAGTACTTC. Its protein is CASSRDSSPYEQYF.

The V gene is TRBV7-9, the J gene TRBJ1-4, with 7 positions matching TRBD1. With 4 bases clipped from V and 5 bases from J, the junction kept 4 bases outside the gene matches. Germline-derived CDR1 and CDR2 are SEHNR and FQNEAQ (reference sequence). The CDR3 length is 14 residues. The CDR3: CASSSGQLNEKLFF. DNA for the CDR3: TGTGCCAGCAGCTCGGGACAGCTAAATGAAAAACTGTTTTTT.

The chain recombines TRBV5-1 with TRBJ2-3; 11 nucleotides agree with TRBD2. The V gene end was trimmed by 4 bases and the J gene end by 0 bases; junction bases not matched to a gene: 4. Per the germline V gene, CDR1 is SGHRS and CDR2 is YFSETQ. This CDR3 is 16 amino acids long. CDR3 amino acids: CASSPRLAGSTDTQYF. As DNA, the CDR3 is TGCGCCAGCAGCCCCCGACTAGCGGGGAGCACAGATACGCAGTATTTT.

The V gene is TRBV28, the J gene TRBJ2-3; perhaps TRBD1 as D (6 bases). The CDR3 has 19 residues. Germline V lookup: CDR1 MDHEN, CDR2 SYDVKM. Trimming shortened V by 0 bases and J by 7 bases, and 26 bases separated the two germline ends. The CDR3 loop reads CASSLWDPTLGRGAYTQYF. CDR3 in DNA: TGTGCCAGCAGTTTATGGGACCCCACCTTGGGCAGGGGAGCATATACGCAGTATTTT.

The rearrangement joins TRBV28 to TRBJ1-5; D might be TRBD1 (5 bases). Germline CDR1 MDHEN, CDR2 SYDVKM. V was trimmed by 2 bases and J by 0 bases, leaving 14 bases between them. This CDR3 spans 17 amino acids. This chain's CDR3 is CASSLGGGQPSNQPQHF. As DNA, the CDR3 is TGTGCCAGCAGTTTAGGGGGAGGGCAACCTAGCAATCAGCCCCAGCATTTT.

The chain carries TRBV12-3 or TRBV12-4 and TRBJ2-7; 8 bases line up with TRBD1. This CDR3 has 11 amino acids. Trimming took 8 bases from V and 6 from J; bases not matched to a gene: 3. The CDR3 spells CASGTGGEQYF. In DNA form, the CDR3 reads TGTGCCAGCGGAACAGGGGGCGAGCAGTACTTC.

The chain carries TRBV19 and TRBJ1-2; D remains unclear. The CDR3 is 15 residues long. Germline V gives CDR1 LNHDA, CDR2 SQIVND (reference sequence). V shed 5 bases and J shed 1 base, with 14 bases lying between them. The CDR3 reads CASSGDWRLNYGYTF. The CDR3 nucleotides read TGTGCCAGTAGTGGAGACTGGAGGCTTAACTATGGCTACACCTTC. Drawing the rest from reference TRBV19 and TRBJ1-2, the complete variable domain is DGGITQSPKYLFRKEGQNVTLSCEQNLNHDAMYWYRQDPGQGLRLIYYSQIVNDFQKGDIAEGYSVSREKKESFPLTVTSAQKNPTAFYLCASSGDWRLNYGYTFGSGTRLTVV.

The rearrangement joins TRBV19 to TRBJ1-5; 7 bases align to TRBD1. V shed 10 bases, J shed 4 bases, and the junction held 10 bases outside the gene matches. CDR1 and CDR2 from the germline V gene are LNHDA and SQIVND (reference sequence). The CDR3 sequence is 14 residues long. CDR3 nucleotide sequence: TGTGCCACACGATCGGGGACAGCGAATCAGCCCCAGCATTTT. Translation gives CATRSGTANQPQHF.

The genes are TRBV2 and TRBJ2-2; D might be TRBD1 (6 bases). This CDR3 spans 19 amino acids. Germline V lookup: CDR1 SNHLY, CDR2 FYNNEI. V was pared by 6 bases and J by 2 bases, with 25 bases between. The CDR3 sequence is CASSQPRAGAPTNTGELFF. The CDR3 nucleotides are TGTGCCAGCAGCCAACCTAGGGCAGGGGCCCCGACAAACACCGGGGAGCTGTTTTTT.

This sequence joins TRBV25-1 and TRBJ2-5; 9 nucleotides match TRBD1. Per germline, CDR1 MGHDK and CDR2 SYGVNS. The CDR3 loop spans 15 amino acids. J was trimmed by 4 bases and V by 4 bases; bases with no gene match: 7. The CDR3 coding sequence is TGTGCCAGCAGTGGAACAGGGGGCTTTAGAGAGACCCAGTACTTC. It yields the protein CASSGTGGFRETQYF.

The chain employs TRBV6-5 and TRBJ2-1; 8 nucleotides line up with TRBD2. Germline lookup yields CDR1 MNHEY and CDR2 SVGAGI. This CDR3 is built from 14 residues. With 3 bases clipped from V and 6 bases from J, the junction kept 4 bases outside the gene matches. The CDR3 is CASSYAGGGNEQFF. CDR3 nucleotides: TGTGCCAGCAGTTATGCGGGGGGCGGCAATGAGCAGTTCTTC.

A few counts support this clone. The chain couples TRBV5-1 to TRBJ2-7; maybe TRBD1 (6 bases). Between the trimmed V and J ends, which lost 3 bases and 4 bases, there was a span of 14 bases. Germline CDR1 SGHRS, CDR2 YFSETQ. The CDR3 has 14 residues. CDR3 region: CASSSGQRIYEQYF. The CDR3 nucleotides are TGCGCCAGCAGCTCTGGACAGAGGATTTACGAGCAGTACTTC.

This clone was recorded a few times. The rearrangement uses TRBV7-2 and TRBJ2-3; no reliable D call. V was trimmed by 5 bases and J by 1 base, leaving 4 bases between them. Germline assignment: CDR1 SGHTA and CDR2 FQGNSA. The CDR3 spans 12 residues. CDR3 protein: CASSPGTDTQYF. The CDR3 DNA reads TGTGCCAGCAGCCCTGGCACAGATACGCAGTATTTT.

This chain connects TRBV7-2 to TRBJ2-7; 8 bases match TRBD1. CDR1 SGHTA and CDR2 FQGNSA come from the germline V gene. The CDR3 is 13 residues long. The V segment lost 8 bases and the J segment 0 bases; nucleotides outside the gene matches: 3. The CDR3 region is CASRDRSSYEQYF. DNA for the CDR3: TGTGCCAGCCGGGACAGGTCCTCCTACGAGCAGTACTTC. The full variable domain, completed using reference TRBV7-2 and TRBJ2-7, is GAGVSQSPSNKVTEKGKDVELRCDPISGHTALYWYRQSLGQGLEFLIYFQGNSAPDKSGLPSDRFSAERTGGSVSTLTIQRTQQEDSAVYLCASRDRSSYEQYFGPGTRLTVT.

This chain links TRBV28 with TRBJ2-7, with D possibly TRBD2 on 7 matching bases. V lost 6 bases, J lost 0 bases, and 18 bases lay in between. Germline V CDR1 and CDR2: MDHEN, SYDVKM. CDR3 size: 16 residues. DNA of the CDR3: TGTGCCAGCAGCCGGGGGAAGGGGGGGAGCTCCTACGAGCAGTACTTC. Translated: CASSRGKGGSSYEQYF.

The chain has TRBV5-6 and TRBJ2-7, with 13 bases aligning to TRBD2. The CDR3 extends over 16 amino acids. Germline values: CDR1 SGHDT, CDR2 YYEEEE. The trim removed 4 bases at V and 0 bases at J, leaving 4 bases unmatched. The CDR3 reads CASSKGLAGNSYEQYF. The DNA of the CDR3 is TGTGCCAGCAGCAAGGGACTAGCGGGGAACTCCTACGAGCAGTACTTC.

In its sample, this clone was seen many times. J is TRBJ1-5 and V is TRBV6-6; D is uncertain. Germline CDR1 reads MNHNY; CDR2 reads SVGAGI (reference sequence). V was cut by 7 bases and J by 0 bases, with 16 bases left in between. The CDR3 spans 16 residues. The CDR3 sequence is CASIASADYSNQPQHF. The CDR3 DNA follows: TGTGCCAGCATTGCCTCGGCCGACTATAGCAATCAGCCCCAGCATTTT.

Only a few counts were recorded for this clone. The V call is TRBV5-4, the J call TRBJ2-5; D gene unclear. The ends were cut back, 4 bases at V and 3 bases at J, with 13 bases in the middle. This CDR3 contains 14 residues. Germline V gene lookup returns CDR1 SGHNT and CDR2 YYREEE (reference sequence). CDR3 in DNA: TGTGCCAGCAGCCCATCCGCGAATGAAGAGACCCAGTACTTC. It yields the protein CASSPSANEETQYF.